These 19 T cell receptor beta chains were sequenced from one sample in a study of vaccination effects on CD4 cells after COVID-19. Their cognate antigens are unknown. CD4+ T cells specific for antigen were expanded with viral peptide pools by the ViraFEST assay before sequencing. CD4+ T cells were isolated after around ten days of culture. Prior SARS-CoV-2 infection was absent in the vaccine recipients, as shown by negative nucleocapsid antibodies. Assay: immunoSEQ multiplex PCR; the TCRdb copy retains only in-frame clones and omits some. The data show fewer than 70,000 clones, with approximately 80% seen just once and less than 15% held by the top ten. Sequenced here: CD4+ T cells from PBMCs cultured with SARS-CoV-2 spike peptides, sampled before COVID-19 vaccination. These receptors were collected from a human donor who received a COVID-19 vaccine.

The chain links TRBV9 to TRBJ2-1; 11 positions agree with TRBD2. Trimming removed 0 bases from V and 9 bases from J; junction bases left unmatched: 5. Germline V gives CDR1 SGDLS, CDR2 YYNGEE. The CDR3 loop spans 15 amino acids. The CDR3 protein is CASSVDIAGGSEQFF. CDR3 DNA sequence: TGTGCCAGCAGCGTAGATATAGCGGGGGGGAGTGAGCAGTTCTTC.

The chain combines TRBV24-1 with TRBJ2-3; D perhaps matches TRBD2 (6 bases). Germline V gives CDR1 KGHDR, CDR2 SFDVKD. V lost 6 bases to trimming and J lost 0 bases, with 12 bases between them. CDR3 length: 15 residues. CDR3 residues: CATSLKGTSTDTQYF. The CDR3 DNA is TGTGCCACCAGTTTGAAGGGGACTAGCACAGATACGCAGTATTTT.

The table lists this clone with a few counts. This chain connects TRBV30 to TRBJ1-1; D perhaps matches TRBD1 (5 bases). The ends were cut back, 3 bases at V and 1 base at J, with 12 bases in the middle. Germline CDR1 and CDR2: GTSNPN and SVGIG (reference sequence). The CDR3 loop spans 14 amino acids. The CDR3 DNA is TGTGCCTGGAGCCAGGGAGTCGAGAACACTGAAGCTTTCTTT. Protein product: CAWSQGVENTEAFF.

This chain joins TRBV3-1 (or the pseudogene TRBV3-2) and TRBJ1-4; D remains ambiguous. CDR3 length: 15 residues. Trimming removed 2 bases at V and 5 bases at J, with 12 bases between. Looked up from germline, CDR1 is LGHDT and CDR2 is YNNKEL (reference sequence). Written as DNA, the CDR3 is TGTGCCAGCAGCCAACCGATCTCCTCAAATGAAAAACTGTTTTTT. Protein sequence: CASSQPISSNEKLFF.

The rearrangement uses TRBV7-9 and TRBJ1-4, with a possible D match to TRBD1 (6 bases). CDR1 is SEHNR and CDR2 is FQNEAQ in the germline V gene (reference sequence). V dropped 1 base and J dropped 11 bases, with 11 bases sitting between them. The CDR3 runs 13 residues. This CDR3 is CASSLEGGSKLFF. CDR3 nucleotides: TGTGCCAGCAGCTTAGAAGGGGGAAGCAAACTGTTTTTT.

The chain joins TRBV5-1 to TRBJ1-4; D gene ambiguous. Germline assignment: CDR1 SGHRS and CDR2 YFSETQ. The CDR3 has 15 residues. V was shortened by 0 bases and J by 4 bases, with 10 bases between the two germline ends. The CDR3 reads CASSLAPRVNEKLFF. The CDR3 bases are TGCGCCAGCAGCTTGGCCCCCCGGGTTAATGAAAAACTGTTTTTT.

This clone turned up a few times. CDR3 in amino acids: CASSLGGSSPLHF. The DNA of the CDR3 is TGCGCCAGCAGCTTGGGGGGAAGCTCACCCCTCCACTTT. This chain links TRBV5-1 with TRBJ1-6; D is ambiguous. The ends were cut back, 0 bases at V and 10 bases at J, with 8 bases in the middle. CDR1 and CDR2 (germline): SGHRS, YFSETQ. There are 13 residues in the CDR3.

This chain joins TRBV5-1 and TRBJ2-2; D ambiguous. The V end was cut by 1 base, the J end by 1 base, with 8 bases between. CDR3 length equals 15 residues. From germline, CDR1 is SGHRS and CDR2 YFSETQ. CDR3 DNA sequence: TGCGCCAGCAGCTTGCGGGTGCTGAACACCGGGGAGCTGTTTTTT. As protein: CASSLRVLNTGELFF.

The table lists this clone with a count of one. The chain has TRBV19 and TRBJ1-5; D not resolved. With 7 bases removed from V and 0 bases from J, the gap between germline ends came to 7 bases. Germline assignment: CDR1 LNHDA and CDR2 SQIVND (reference sequence). The CDR3 has 13 amino acids. The CDR3 region is CASNLDSNQPQHF. The DNA of the CDR3 is TGTGCCAGTAACTTGGATAGCAATCAGCCCCAGCATTTT.

This clone was seen a handful of times. The rearrangement uses TRBV7-9 and TRBJ1-1, with 7 bases lining up with TRBD1. This CDR3 spans 14 amino acids. Per germline, CDR1 SEHNR and CDR2 FQNEAQ (reference sequence). Losses at the gene ends were 2 bases for V and 1 base for J; bases not matched to a gene: 1. CDR3 in amino acids: CASSLWDRNTEAFF. CDR3 nucleotides: TGTGCCAGCAGCTTATGGGACAGGAACACTGAAGCTTTCTTT.

The rearrangement joins TRBV19 to TRBJ2-2, with 8 bases matching TRBD1. V lost 5 bases to trimming and J lost 7 bases; unmatched junction nucleotides: 9. The CDR3 runs to 15 residues. CDR1 and CDR2 from the germline V gene are LNHDA and SQIVND (reference sequence). The CDR3 spells CASSVTGGGIGELFF. The CDR3 DNA sequence: TGTGCCAGTAGTGTCACAGGGGGAGGTATCGGGGAGCTGTTTTTT. Filled out from reference TRBV19 and TRBJ2-2, the complete variable domain reads DGGITQSPKYLFRKEGQNVTLSCEQNLNHDAMYWYRQDPGQGLRLIYYSQIVNDFQKGDIAEGYSVSREKKESFPLTVTSAQKNPTAFYLCASSVTGGGIGELFFGEGSRLTVL.

The chain uses TRBV11-2 and TRBJ2-4; D might be TRBD2 (6 bases). Trimming removed 3 bases from V and 0 bases from J, with 21 bases in between. The CDR3 is made up of 19 amino acids. Per the germline V gene, CDR1 is SGHAT and CDR2 is FQNNGV. The CDR3 region has the DNA TGTGCCAGCAGCTTGAGCTCGTGGCAGCTGGGACTAGCCAAAAACATTCAGTACTTC. Amino acid sequence: CASSLSSWQLGLAKNIQYF.

This chain joins TRBV3-1 (or the pseudogene TRBV3-2) and TRBJ2-3; 8 positions agree with TRBD2. This CDR3 has 14 residues. Germline V gene lookup returns CDR1 LGHDT and CDR2 YNNKEL (reference sequence). V lost 1 base and J lost 9; bases outside the gene matches: 6. The CDR3 nucleotides read TGTGCCAGCAGCCAAGTGGTAGCGGGGAACACGCAGTATTTT. Protein product: CASSQVVAGNTQYF.

V usage is TRBV30 and J usage is TRBJ2-7; D is undetermined. Germline CDR1 reads GTSNPN; CDR2 reads SVGIG (reference sequence). V gave up 4 bases and J gave up 6 bases, with 16 bases separating them. CDR3 length equals 13 residues. CDR3 sequence reads: CAWTSQGFSEQYV. The DNA for the CDR3 is TGTGCCTGGACATCTCAAGGGTTCAGCGAGCAGTACGTC.

The CDR3: CATSDNSRDSYNEQFF. DNA of the CDR3: TGTGCCACCAGTGACAATTCAAGGGACAGTTACAATGAGCAGTTCTTC. This chain connects TRBV24-1 to TRBJ2-1, with 7 bases fitting TRBD1. The CDR3 has 16 residues. Germline loops: CDR1 KGHDR, CDR2 SFDVKD. Losses at the gene ends were 4 bases for V and 4 bases for J; bases not matched to a gene: 9.

The CDR3 is CASSLALGVTDTQYF. In DNA, the CDR3 is TGTGCCAGCAGCTTAGCTCTCGGCGTCACAGATACGCAGTATTTT. The chain combines TRBV7-9 with TRBJ2-3; unclear D gene. The germline V and J ends were trimmed by 0 bases and 2 bases, with 9 bases remaining between them. Germline values: CDR1 SEHNR, CDR2 FQNEAQ (reference sequence). The CDR3 runs to 15 residues.

The gene calls are TRBV2 and TRBJ1-1; D unclear. Trimming stripped 4 bases from V and 1 base from J, with 10 bases between. Germline CDR1 reads SNHLY; CDR2 reads FYNNEI. This CDR3 spans 14 amino acids. DNA of the CDR3: TGTGCCAGCAGTGGGTTGGCCCAGAACACTGAAGCTTTCTTT. Translated, it gives CASSGLAQNTEAFF.

The V gene is TRBV6-5, the J gene TRBJ2-7; D gene unclear. V dropped 6 bases and J dropped 0 bases, with 9 bases sitting between them. This CDR3 spans 13 amino acids. CDR1 MNHEY and CDR2 SVGAGI come from the germline V gene. The CDR3 region has the DNA TGTGCCAGCAGCCGACAAGGCTCCTACGAGCAGTACGTC. Amino acids: CASSRQGSYEQYV.

The chain uses TRBV2 and TRBJ2-5, with a tentative D call TRBD1 (5 bases). Germline CDR1 reads SNHLY; CDR2 reads FYNNEI. V was clipped by 2 bases and J by 2 bases, with 9 bases between them. This CDR3 has 14 amino acids. CDR3 sequence: CASSENYRQETQYF. As DNA, the CDR3 is TGTGCCAGCAGTGAAAATTACAGGCAAGAGACCCAGTACTTC.